This T cell receptor (beta chain) is drawn from a study of CD8 T cells in Susac syndrome. RNA was extracted with the RNeasy kit, and a quantity of 0.5 to 1 ug was reverse transcribed using random hexamers. TCRdb independently ran MiXCR on the immunoSEQ multiplex PCR reads; one entry per CDR3 protein. The sample has roughly 130,000 distinct CDR3 sequences, roughly 94% seen once. The sequenced target, TCR beta, came from blood CD8+ and CD4+ T cells. TEMRA cells were FACS-enriched, and CD8+ and CD4+ T cells were isolated negatively. Germline CDR1 is LNHDA and CDR2 is SQIVND (reference sequence). Trimming took 7 bases from V and 0 from J, leaving 7 bases between them. The CDR3 has 13 amino acids.

This chain joins TRBV19 and TRBJ1-3; D remains ambiguous. The sample comprised CD4+ T cells from PBMCs. This sequence originates from a human donor with multiple sclerosis. For the CDR3, the DNA is TGTGCCAGTAAGGTTCACTCTGGAAACACCATATATTTT. Protein product: CASKVHSGNTIYF.